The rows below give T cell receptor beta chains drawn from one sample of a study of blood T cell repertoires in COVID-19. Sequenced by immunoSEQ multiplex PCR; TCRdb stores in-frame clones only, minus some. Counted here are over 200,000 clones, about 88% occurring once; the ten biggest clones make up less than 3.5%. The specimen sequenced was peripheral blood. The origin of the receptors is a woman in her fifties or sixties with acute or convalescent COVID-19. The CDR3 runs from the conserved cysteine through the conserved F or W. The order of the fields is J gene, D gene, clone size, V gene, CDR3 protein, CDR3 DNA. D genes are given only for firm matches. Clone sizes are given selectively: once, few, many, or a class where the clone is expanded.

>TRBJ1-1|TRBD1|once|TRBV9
CASSVATQGAKDTEAFF
TGTGCCAGCAGCGTAGCCACACAGGGGGCTAAGGACACTGAAGCTTTCTTT
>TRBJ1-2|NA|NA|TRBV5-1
CASSIDKWGYTF
TGCGCCAGCAGCATCGACAAATGGGGCTACACCTTC
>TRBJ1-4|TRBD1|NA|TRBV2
CASGRDRGVEKLFF
TGTGCCAGCGGAAGGGACAGGGGAGTTGAAAAACTGTTTTTT
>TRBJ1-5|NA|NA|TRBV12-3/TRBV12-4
CASSFAGDQPQHF
TGTGCCAGCAGTTTCGCCGGGGATCAGCCCCAGCATTTT
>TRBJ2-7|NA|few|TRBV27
CASSSRSSYEQYF
TGTGCCAGCAGTTCCCGGTCCTCCTACGAGCAGTACTTC
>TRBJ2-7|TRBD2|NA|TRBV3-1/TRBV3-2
CASSQDSGNSYEQYF
TGTGCCAGCAGCCAAGACAGCGGGAACTCCTACGAGCAGTACTTC
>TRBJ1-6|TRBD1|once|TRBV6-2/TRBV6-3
CASNPTGGVGSPLHF
TGTGCCAGCAACCCGACAGGGGGCGTGGGTTCACCCCTCCACTTT
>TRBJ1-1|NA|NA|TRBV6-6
CASSPEGVTEAFF
TGTGCCAGCAGTCCCGAGGGAGTAACTGAAGCTTTCTTT
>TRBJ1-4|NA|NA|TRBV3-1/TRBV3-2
CASSQTGHVTSATNEKLFF
TGTGCCAGCAGCCAAACCGGACACGTCACGTCAGCAACTAATGAAAAACTGTTTTTT
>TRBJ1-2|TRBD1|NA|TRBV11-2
CASSSDRDGYGYTF
TGTGCCAGCAGCTCCGACAGGGACGGCTATGGCTACACCTTC
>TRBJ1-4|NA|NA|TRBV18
CASPRGGGEKLFF
TGTGCCAGCCCACGGGGCGGGGGGGAAAAACTGTTTTTT
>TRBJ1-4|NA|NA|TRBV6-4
CATVNEKLFF
TGTGCCACCGTTAATGAAAAACTGTTTTTT
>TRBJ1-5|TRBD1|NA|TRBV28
CASRPTGTVNQPQHF
TGTGCCAGCAGGCCTACCGGGACAGTAAATCAGCCCCAGCATTTT
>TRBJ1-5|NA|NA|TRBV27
CASKKAGGSNQPQHF
TGTGCCAGCAAAAAAGCCGGGGGTAGCAATCAGCCCCAGCATTTT
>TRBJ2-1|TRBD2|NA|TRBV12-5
CASGLGGTSGSNEQFF
TGTGCTAGTGGTTTGGGTGGGACTAGCGGGAGCAATGAGCAGTTCTTC
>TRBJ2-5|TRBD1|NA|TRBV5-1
CASSPRQGQETQYF
TGCGCCAGCAGCCCTCGACAGGGCCAAGAGACCCAGTACTTC